This is a list of T cell receptor beta chains from one sample in a study of T cells in Graves' hyperthyroidism and ophthalmopathy. One entry per CDR3 protein results from TCRdb running MiXCR on the multiplex PCR reads. In the table there are hundreds of thousands of distinct CDR3 sequences, about 15% of which are singletons. What was sequenced was blood. These receptors originate from a woman aged 30 to 39 with Graves' hyperthyroidism. The CDR3 runs from the conserved cysteine through the conserved F or W. D genes are given only for firm matches. A clone size is listed for some rows: how often the clone was seen (once, few, many), or a class if it is expanded.

>15|.|TRBJ2-4|.|TRBV6-1
CASSDNGLAKNIQYF
TGTGCCAGCAGTGACAACGGGCTAGCCAAAAACATTCAGTACTTC
>14|many|TRBJ1-1|.|TRBV28
CASSFFLMNTEAFF
TGTGCCAGCAGTTTTTTTCTCATGAACACTGAAGCTTTCTTT
>17|many|TRBJ2-7|TRBD2|TRBV12-3/TRBV12-4
CASSSRTSGSLGEEQYF
TGTGCCAGCAGTTCACGAACTAGCGGGAGTTTGGGGGAGGAGCAGTACTTC
>18|.|TRBJ1-2|.|TRBV30
CAWSYGGFRFVDNYGYTF
TGTGCCTGGAGTTACGGAGGGTTCCGTTTTGTCGATAACTATGGCTACACCTTC
>12|many|TRBJ1-2|TRBD1|TRBV9
CASSGQGDGYTF
TGTGCCAGCAGCGGACAGGGAGATGGCTACACCTTC
>16|.|TRBJ2-6|.|TRBV20-1
CSAKAGHPSGANVLTF
TGCAGTGCAAAAGCCGGACACCCCTCTGGGGCCAACGTCCTGACTTTC
>12|many|TRBJ2-7|.|TRBV28
CASSPSGPEQYF
TGTGCCAGCAGTCCCTCCGGTCCCGAGCAGTACTTC
>15|many|TRBJ2-2|.|TRBV7-2
CASSFSTANTGELFF
TGTGCCAGCAGCTTTAGCACTGCGAACACCGGGGAGCTGTTTTTT
>12|few|TRBJ2-1|.|TRBV2
CASSALESRQFF
TGTGCCAGCAGCGCGCTCGAGAGTAGGCAGTTCTTC
>14|few|TRBJ2-7|.|TRBV19
CASSIARGWYEQYF
TGTGCCAGTAGTATAGCCAGGGGTTGGTACGAGCAGTACTTC